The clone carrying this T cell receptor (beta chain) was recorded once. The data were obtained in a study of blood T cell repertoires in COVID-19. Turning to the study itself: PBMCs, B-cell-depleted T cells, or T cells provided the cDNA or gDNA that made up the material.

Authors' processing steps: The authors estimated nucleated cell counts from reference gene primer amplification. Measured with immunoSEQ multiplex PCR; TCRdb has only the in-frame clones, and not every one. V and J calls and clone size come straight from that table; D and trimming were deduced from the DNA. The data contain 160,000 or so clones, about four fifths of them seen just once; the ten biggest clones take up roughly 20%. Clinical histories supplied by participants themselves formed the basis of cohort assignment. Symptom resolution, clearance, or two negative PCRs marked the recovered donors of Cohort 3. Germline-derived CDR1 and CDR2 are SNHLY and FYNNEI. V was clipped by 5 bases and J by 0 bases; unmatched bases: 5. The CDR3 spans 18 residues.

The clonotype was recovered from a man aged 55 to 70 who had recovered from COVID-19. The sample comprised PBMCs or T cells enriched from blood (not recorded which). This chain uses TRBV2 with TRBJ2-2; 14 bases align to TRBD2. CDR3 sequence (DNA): TGTGCCAGCAGTCCCCCGGGACTAGCGGGAGCGAACACCGGGGAGCTGTTTTTT. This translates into CASSPPGLAGANTGELFF.